These 24 T cell receptor beta chains came from one sample sequenced in a study of human T cells and chemical hapten exposure. TCRdb analysed the RACE reads with MiXCR anew, one entry per CDR3 protein. The repertoire holds just over 80,000 distinct CDR3 sequences, with around 10% as singletons. As for time point: patch test 1, 2 weeks after DPC sensitization. Stated treatment: therapeutic diphenylcyclopropenone sensitization with weekly scalp DPC. The sequencing here drew on whole blood, taken in connection with sensitization to the hapten diphenylcyclopropenone (DPC). These receptors all stem from a woman aged 45-65 years with alopecia areata. Some clones in this sample may be carry-over from other donors' samples.

This clonotype showed up many times. The genes are TRBV7-2 and TRBJ1-2; a weak D match, TRBD1 (6 bases). The CDR3 runs 14 residues. V lost 2 bases, J lost 8 bases, and 15 bases lay in between. The germline V gene has CDR1 SGHTA and CDR2 FQGNSA. CDR3 region: CASSLFGEGGGYTF. The CDR3 bases are TGTGCCAGCAGCTTATTCGGGGAAGGGGGAGGCTACACCTTC.

The chain links TRBV18 to TRBJ2-6; D may correspond to TRBD1 or TRBD2 (5 bases each). V was trimmed by 3 bases and J by 0 bases, leaving 18 bases between them. Germline V gene sequence: CDR1 KGHSH, CDR2 LQKENI. The CDR3 contains 19 residues. CDR3 in amino acids: CASSPQGPRPLSGANVLTF. The CDR3, as DNA: TGTGCCAGCTCACCCCAGGGACCTCGCCCCCTCTCTGGGGCCAACGTCCTGACTTTC. Filled out from reference TRBV18 and TRBJ2-6, the complete variable domain reads NAGVMQNPRHLVRRRGQEARLRCSPMKGHSHVYWYRQLPEEGLKFMVYLQKENIIDESGMPKERFSAEFPKEGPSILRIQQVVRGDSAAYFCASSPQGPRPLSGANVLTFGAGSRLTVL.

The rearrangement uses TRBV29-1 and TRBJ2-1; TRBD2 is a possible D gene (7 bases). Trimming took 6 bases from V and 6 from J, leaving 12 bases between them. Germline V gene lookup returns CDR1 SQVTM and CDR2 ANQGSEA. The CDR3 totals 12 residues. CDR3 sequence (DNA): TGCAGCGTCGAGGGAGGGGGCAATGAGCAGTTCTTC. It specifies CSVEGGGNEQFF.

This clonotype came up many times. The chain employs TRBV29-1 and TRBJ1-1; no reliable D call. CDR1 SQVTM and CDR2 ANQGSEA come from the germline V gene. The CDR3 covers 12 residues. V shed 4 bases and J shed 7 bases, with 13 bases lying between them. The CDR3 reads CSVGGPTIEAFF. The CDR3 region has the DNA TGCAGCGTTGGTGGACCGACCATTGAAGCTTTCTTT.

A single count supports this clonotype. This chain connects TRBV29-1 to TRBJ2-1; D perhaps matches TRBD2 (6 bases). Germline V gene sequence: CDR1 SQVTM, CDR2 ANQGSEA. Trimming removed 7 bases at V and 6 bases at J, with 19 bases between. The CDR3 spans 14 residues. The CDR3 region has the DNA TGCAGCGCCCACGGGACTGGACTTCGCAATGAGCAGTTCTTC. As protein: CSAHGTGLRNEQFF.

This clonotype was found many times. The rearrangement uses TRBV6-1 and TRBJ2-7; 10 bases align to TRBD2. From germline, CDR1 is MNHNS and CDR2 SASEGT. The CDR3 is 14 amino acids. Germline trimming cut 7 bases from V and 2 bases from J; bases unmatched to any gene: 5. CDR3 region: CASTPLAGAYEQYF. The CDR3 nucleotides are TGTGCCAGCACCCCGCTAGCGGGAGCCTACGAGCAGTACTTC.

This clonotype has only a few counts. The chain carries TRBV5-1 and TRBJ2-1; 14 positions agree with TRBD2. The germline gives CDR1 SGHRS, CDR2 YFSETQ. With V trimmed by 3 bases and J by 8 bases, 7 bases remained unmatched. The CDR3 consists of 16 residues. The CDR3 region has the DNA TGCGCCAGCAGCTCGGTACCGGGACTAGCGGGGGATGAGCAGTTCTTC. It is translated as CASSSVPGLAGDEQFF.

This clonotype was counted only a few times. DNA for the CDR3: TGCAGTGCTAGACCCGGGGGGGCAAACACTGAAGCTTTCTTT. It translates to CSARPGGANTEAFF. This sequence joins TRBV20-1 and TRBJ1-1; D is perhaps TRBD1 (6 bases). Per germline, CDR1 DFQATT and CDR2 SNEGSKA (reference sequence). The CDR3 contains 14 residues. The V end lost 2 bases, the J end lost 2 bases, and 12 bases lay between the germline ends.

This clonotype was seen repeatedly, ten times or more. The chain carries TRBV18 and TRBJ2-1, with 8 bases that match TRBD1. Germline CDR1 is KGHSH and CDR2 is LQKENI. This CDR3 region has 15 residues. Trimming removed 5 bases from V and 6 bases from J; junction bases left unmatched: 9. The CDR3 DNA reads TGTGCCAGCTCAGTAGCAGGGGGCTTTGGCAATGAGCAGTTCTTC. Translating gives CASSVAGGFGNEQFF.

This clonotype was seen at least ten times. The chain couples TRBV11-2 to TRBJ2-5; the D gene could be TRBD1 or TRBD2 (5 bases each). In germline, CDR1 is SGHAT, CDR2 FQNNGV. The CDR3 runs to 15 residues. V lost 7 bases and J 0 bases, leaving 15 bases between the germline ends. CDR3 in DNA: TGTGCCAGCACCCCCCTGGGACGAAACCAAGAGACCCAGTACTTC. Residues: CASTPLGRNQETQYF.

The DNA for the CDR3 is TGTGCCAGTAGTCCCTACAGGGACCGTAACACCGGGGAGCTGTTTTTT. Amino acids: CASSPYRDRNTGELFF. V usage is TRBV19 and J usage is TRBJ2-2, with D possibly TRBD1 on 6 matching bases. The germline V gene has CDR1 LNHDA and CDR2 SQIVND (reference sequence). The CDR3 totals 16 residues. V lost 5 bases, J lost 2 bases, and 15 bases lay in between.

This clonotype showed up just a few times. The J gene is TRBJ1-1, the V gene TRBV6-6; 7 nucleotides line up with TRBD1. Germline V gives CDR1 MNHNY, CDR2 SVGAGI (reference sequence). V lost 6 bases to trimming and J lost 1 base; unmatched junction nucleotides: 14. The CDR3 sequence is 17 residues long. The CDR3 loop is CASRRSPGTATNTEAFF. CDR3 sequence (DNA): TGTGCCAGCAGAAGAAGCCCCGGGACAGCTACGAACACTGAAGCTTTCTTT.

This clonotype appeared a few times. The J gene is TRBJ2-3, the V gene TRBV7-9, with D tentatively TRBD1 or TRBD2 (5 bases each). Trimming removed 2 bases at V and 1 base at J, with 10 bases between. Germline V gives CDR1 SEHNR, CDR2 FQNEAQ (reference sequence). This CDR3 comprises 15 residues. CDR3 amino acids: CASSLSGAGTDTQYF. DNA for the CDR3: TGTGCCAGCAGCTTATCCGGGGCCGGCACAGATACGCAGTATTTT.

This clonotype was counted ten times or more. The V and J genes are TRBV18 and TRBJ1-1; 7 nucleotides match TRBD1. CDR3 length: 14 amino acids. The V and J ends lost 1 base and 8 bases, in that order; junction bases with no gene match: 7. Germline CDR1 and CDR2: KGHSH and LQKENI. This CDR3 reads CASSPQAGGGEAFF. CDR3 coding DNA: TGTGCCAGCTCACCACAGGCAGGGGGTGGCGAAGCTTTCTTT.

In its sample, this clonotype was seen many times. This sequence joins TRBV18 and TRBJ1-2; no definite D call. The V end lost 3 bases, the J end lost 6 bases, and 11 bases lay between the germline ends. Germline V lookup: CDR1 KGHSH, CDR2 LQKENI. The CDR3 covers 13 residues. CDR3 coding DNA: TGTGCCAGCTCACCGGTCGAGAGGCATGGCTACACCTTC. Translating it yields CASSPVERHGYTF. The full variable domain, with the rest looked up from reference TRBV18 and TRBJ1-2, is NAGVMQNPRHLVRRRGQEARLRCSPMKGHSHVYWYRQLPEEGLKFMVYLQKENIIDESGMPKERFSAEFPKEGPSILRIQQVVRGDSAAYFCASSPVERHGYTFGSGTRLTVV.

V usage is TRBV14 and J usage is TRBJ2-3, with D tentatively TRBD2 (6 bases). The germline V and J ends were trimmed by 0 bases and 8 bases, with 15 bases remaining between them. The germline V gene has CDR1 SGHDN and CDR2 FVKESK. CDR3 length: 15 amino acids. DNA for the CDR3: TGTGCCAGCAGCCAAGATGGCGGTAGCGGTCGTACGCAGTATTTT. It translates to CASSQDGGSGRTQYF.

This clonotype came up a few times. J is TRBJ2-7 and V is TRBV5-1; no definite D call. The CDR3 consists of 16 residues. Trimming pared 4 bases from V and 5 bases from J, leaving 22 bases between. CDR1 is SGHRS, CDR2 YFSETQ, per germline. The CDR3 bases are TGCGCCAGCAGCGAATCCGGGCCGCGGCTTATCGACGAGCAGTACTTC. Translating it yields CASSESGPRLIDEQYF.

This clonotype was seen repeatedly, ten times or more. This chain links TRBV12-3 or TRBV12-4 with TRBJ1-3; 8 nucleotides align to TRBD1. The CDR3 consists of 18 residues. The ends lost 5 bases at V and 0 bases at J; junction bases unmatched: 12. The CDR3 reads CASSPDYWDRSSGNTIYF. In DNA, the CDR3 is TGTGCCAGCAGTCCTGACTATTGGGACAGGAGCTCTGGAAACACCATATATTTT.

V is TRBV2 and J is TRBJ2-4; weak D call: TRBD2 (6 bases). CDR3 length: 14 residues. Germline CDR1 and CDR2: SNHLY and FYNNEI. The V end was cut by 2 bases, the J end by 4 bases, with 9 bases between. The CDR3 reads CASSERGTKNIQYF. The CDR3 bases are TGTGCCAGCAGTGAACGGGGGACGAAAAACATTCAGTACTTC.

V usage is TRBV29-1 and J usage is TRBJ1-1; D is possibly TRBD1 (5 bases). Germline CDR1 and CDR2: SQVTM and ANQGSEA. CDR3 length: 13 residues. V gave up 4 bases and J gave up 1 base, with 10 bases separating them. In DNA form, the CDR3 reads TGCAGCGTTGTGGGGCACTCGAACACTGAAGCTTTCTTT. Amino acids: CSVVGHSNTEAFF.

This clonotype was observed at least ten times. The chain joins TRBV18 to TRBJ2-3, with D perhaps matching TRBD1 (6 bases). CDR1 is KGHSH, CDR2 LQKENI, per germline. The ends were cut back, 6 bases at V and 5 bases at J, with 12 bases in the middle. CDR3 size: 13 residues. The CDR3 DNA reads TGTGCCAGCTCCTCAAGGGACAAAGATACGCAGTATTTT. Translation gives CASSSRDKDTQYF.

The V call is TRBV25-1, the J call TRBJ2-7; 9 bases are shared with TRBD1. Unmatched junction bases numbered 12, after V lost 3 bases and J lost 3 bases. The CDR3 is 17 residues long. Germline CDR1 reads MGHDK; CDR2 reads SYGVNS. The CDR3 DNA is TGTGCCAGCAGTGACCTAAAGGGGGACAGGGCCATCTACGAGCAGTACTTC. Protein: CASSDLKGDRAIYEQYF.

This clonotype came up a few times. This chain links TRBV12-3 or TRBV12-4 with TRBJ1-3; D remains unclear. Trimming removed 6 bases from V and 0 bases from J, with 30 bases in between. The CDR3 runs to 21 residues. CDR3 sequence: CASSKFQPPTGAGLSGNTIYF. CDR3 in DNA: TGTGCCAGCAGCAAATTCCAACCGCCTACGGGAGCCGGACTCTCTGGAAACACCATATATTTT.

In this sample, this clonotype turned up a few times. The J gene is TRBJ1-4, the V gene TRBV20-1, with unresolved D. The V gene's germline CDR1 is DFQATT and CDR2 SNEGSKA (reference sequence). With 0 bases removed from V and 7 bases from J, the gap between germline ends came to 6 bases. The CDR3 has 12 residues. The CDR3 spells CSARDRIEKLFF. CDR3 DNA: TGCAGTGCTAGAGATCGAATTGAAAAACTGTTTTTT.